The rows below give T cell receptor beta chains drawn from one sample of a study of blood T cell repertoires in COVID-19. Profiling relied on immunoSEQ multiplex PCR, and the TCRdb table lists in-frame clones only, not all of them. The sample has a few hundred thousand clones; approximately 83% are singletons. Sequencing used PBMCs or T cells enriched from blood (not recorded which). The receptor source for this set is a woman aged 25 to 39 who had recovered from COVID-19. Each CDR3 is given with its conserved first and last residue. Each record gives: V gene, D gene, J gene, CDR3 protein. The D gene is left open where the match is weak.

V: TRBV5-1; D: NA; J: TRBJ1-1; CDR3: CASSLQDPNTEAFF
V: TRBV2; D: NA; J: TRBJ1-1; CDR3: CASRAGAGGTEAFF
V: TRBV19; D: TRBD2; J: TRBJ2-7; CDR3: CASSIVPVTSGDPYEQYF
V: TRBV5-5; D: NA; J: TRBJ1-4; CDR3: CASSLAAGSNEKLFF
V: TRBV2; D: TRBD2; J: TRBJ2-1; CDR3: CASQEQAGAFNEQFF
V: TRBV5-1; D: NA; J: TRBJ2-1; CDR3: CASSPSTYNEQFF
V: TRBV18; D: NA; J: TRBJ2-3; CDR3: CASSPPSQADTQYF
V: TRBV14; D: TRBD1; J: TRBJ1-1; CDR3: CASSPGGTEAFF
V: TRBV19; D: NA; J: TRBJ1-4; CDR3: CASSIFGGMKLFF
V: TRBV28; D: TRBD1; J: TRBJ1-1; CDR3: CASSLWLDTQGGEAFF
V: TRBV10-3; D: NA; J: TRBJ2-1; CDR3: CAISEGHRLGQFF
V: TRBV28; D: TRBD1; J: TRBJ1-2; CDR3: CASGWTGQGDYGYTF
V: TRBV30; D: TRBD1; J: TRBJ2-5; CDR3: CAWISDRAQETQYF
V: TRBV19; D: NA; J: TRBJ2-1; CDR3: CASSIVSVGNEQFF
V: TRBV11-2; D: NA; J: TRBJ1-1; CDR3: CASSPRREKPKAFF
V: TRBV10-3; D: TRBD1; J: TRBJ2-1; CDR3: CAIRGLGQGDNEQFF
V: TRBV6-4; D: TRBD1; J: TRBJ1-6; CDR3: CASSGTGNNSPLHF
V: TRBV28; D: TRBD1; J: TRBJ2-7; CDR3: CASSAAGTGGSEQYF
V: TRBV5-1; D: NA; J: TRBJ2-3; CDR3: CASSLLERRSTDTQYF
V: TRBV7-9; D: TRBD1; J: TRBJ2-7; CDR3: CASSHPGQTLYEQYF
V: TRBV10-1; D: NA; J: TRBJ2-3; CDR3: CASRPGLNPTDTQYF
V: TRBV7-9; D: TRBD1; J: TRBJ1-1; CDR3: CASSLVTGGDAPAFF
V: TRBV6-2/TRBV6-3; D: TRBD1; J: TRBJ1-3; CDR3: CASSSGQGLSGNTIYF
V: TRBV27; D: TRBD1; J: TRBJ2-3; CDR3: CASSSPGQGLDTQYF
V: TRBV29-1; D: NA; J: TRBJ1-3; CDR3: CSVEDPGRGGNTIYF
V: TRBV11-2; D: NA; J: TRBJ2-1; CDR3: CASAPGERASYNEQFF
V: TRBV9; D: TRBD1; J: TRBJ2-1; CDR3: CASNGQVGDNEQFF
V: TRBV5-6; D: TRBD1; J: TRBJ2-1; CDR3: CASSFEEGASEQFF
V: TRBV5-1; D: TRBD1; J: TRBJ1-1; CDR3: CASGQQGGSNMNTEAFF
V: TRBV10-2; D: NA; J: TRBJ1-6; CDR3: CASSERQNSPLHF
V: TRBV19; D: TRBD1; J: TRBJ1-5; CDR3: CASSISGQGNQPQHF
V: TRBV18; D: NA; J: TRBJ1-4; CDR3: CASSLTRPGTNEKLFF
V: TRBV28; D: TRBD2; J: TRBJ2-1; CDR3: CASSSKDITGTSAPNEQFF
V: TRBV5-1; D: TRBD1; J: TRBJ1-1; CDR3: CASSQDRVNTEAFF
V: TRBV20-1; D: NA; J: TRBJ1-5; CDR3: CSASLEVSNQPQHF
V: TRBV6-6; D: TRBD1; J: TRBJ1-5; CDR3: CAIGRTGGLQPQHF
V: TRBV7-2; D: TRBD2; J: TRBJ2-3; CDR3: CASSLDLAVTDTQYF
V: TRBV3-1/TRBV3-2; D: NA; J: TRBJ2-3; CDR3: CASSKQGGMDTQYF
V: TRBV5-6; D: NA; J: TRBJ1-1; CDR3: CASSYRQTHTEAFF
V: TRBV9; D: TRBD2; J: TRBJ2-5; CDR3: CASSVDSGRGETQYF
V: TRBV28; D: TRBD2; J: TRBJ2-1; CDR3: CASSLVGGTSGRAVYNEQFF
V: TRBV18; D: NA; J: TRBJ1-1; CDR3: CASSPGGPTEAFF
V: TRBV3-1/TRBV3-2; D: NA; J: TRBJ1-4; CDR3: CASSPYEVRGFGGNEKLFF
V: TRBV28; D: NA; J: TRBJ1-1; CDR3: CASSDTGGSEAFF
V: TRBV19; D: TRBD1; J: TRBJ1-1; CDR3: CASSITGGADTEAFF
V: TRBV28; D: NA; J: TRBJ2-1; CDR3: CASTSLYNEQFF
V: TRBV5-6; D: TRBD1; J: TRBJ2-7; CDR3: CASSLRTGTYEQYF
V: TRBV24-1; D: NA; J: TRBJ2-5; CDR3: CATSDSGAETQYF
V: TRBV28; D: TRBD1; J: TRBJ1-1; CDR3: CASSSTGVKDFEAFF
V: TRBV14; D: NA; J: TRBJ1-1; CDR3: CASSQDLVGLPEAFF
V: TRBV2; D: TRBD2; J: TRBJ2-7; CDR3: CASGTSSSGSYEQYF
V: TRBV2; D: NA; J: TRBJ2-5; CDR3: CASTRRRGIQETQYF
V: TRBV20-1; D: NA; J: TRBJ1-1; CDR3: CSASSRVNTEAFF
V: TRBV10-3; D: NA; J: TRBJ1-1; CDR3: CAISSPPSTFF